One and the same sample provided the 17 T cell receptor beta chains below, sequenced in a study of blood T cell repertoires in COVID-19. This table comes from immunoSEQ multiplex PCR, and its TCRdb copy is limited to in-frame clones, with some not included. Among fewer than 350,000 clones, about 90% were seen once, and the ten largest hold less than 15%. The sample taken for sequencing was peripheral blood. Receptor source: a woman aged 25-40 years with COVID-19, enrolled during active disease.

J is TRBJ1-1 and V is TRBV19, with D perhaps matching TRBD1 (5 bases). Trimming removed 3 bases at V and 11 bases at J, with 16 bases between. The CDR3 is 13 amino acids. Germline CDR1 is LNHDA and CDR2 is SQIVND (reference sequence). The DNA of the CDR3 is TGTGCCAGTAGTATCGGGGACTTAAGGTCGGCTTTCTTT. Translated: CASSIGDLRSAFF.

The chain is built from TRBV5-6 and TRBJ1-2, with D maybe TRBD1 (6 bases). The ends were cut back, 1 base at V and 3 bases at J, with 10 bases in the middle. This CDR3 comprises 14 residues. Germline assignment: CDR1 SGHDT and CDR2 YYEEEE. The CDR3 reads CASSLTAGDYGYTF. CDR3 DNA sequence: TGTGCCAGCAGCTTGACGGCAGGGGACTATGGCTACACCTTC.

The genes are TRBV7-6 and TRBJ2-5; TRBD1 aligns across 8 bases. The CDR3 sequence is 15 residues long. The V segment lost 3 bases and the J segment 4 bases; nucleotides outside the gene matches: 7. Looked up from germline, CDR1 is SGHVS and CDR2 is FNYEAQ. The CDR3 loop is CASSFGTGGPETQYF. The CDR3 DNA follows: TGTGCCAGCAGCTTCGGAACAGGGGGACCAGAGACCCAGTACTTC.

The rearrangement joins TRBV5-1 to TRBJ1-2; the D gene is possibly TRBD1 (6 bases). Germline V CDR1 and CDR2: SGHRS, YFSETQ. The V and J ends lost 7 bases and 4 bases respectively, with 17 bases between them. There are 14 residues in the CDR3. The CDR3 DNA follows: TGCGCCAGCGCCGGGACAACCACTTTCTATGGCTACACCTTC. This codes for CASAGTTTFYGYTF.

The V call is TRBV4-1, the J call TRBJ1-6, with 8 nucleotides matching TRBD1. The CDR3 contains 15 residues. V lost 2 bases to trimming and J lost 5 bases; unmatched junction nucleotides: 2. The germline gives CDR1 MGHRA, CDR2 YSYEKL. CDR3 sequence (DNA): TGCGCCAGCAGCCAACCGACAGGGGATAATTCACCCCTCCACTTT. Translating it yields CASSQPTGDNSPLHF.

This clone was counted a single time. The gene calls are TRBV12-3 or TRBV12-4 and TRBJ2-2, with D possibly matching TRBD1 (5 bases). Trimming shortened V by 4 bases and J by 6 bases, and 6 bases separated the two germline ends. The CDR3 length is 12 residues. This chain's CDR3 is CASSSGSGELFF. The CDR3 DNA is TGTGCCAGCAGTTCAGGGTCCGGGGAGCTGTTTTTT.

This clone was seen a single time. The J gene is TRBJ1-1, the V gene TRBV27, with 7 bases aligning to TRBD1. Germline CDR1 is MNHEY and CDR2 is SMNVEV (reference sequence). The CDR3 extends over 15 amino acids. V lost 7 bases to trimming and J lost 0 bases; unmatched junction nucleotides: 8. The CDR3: CASITLGTVNTEAFF. The DNA for the CDR3 is TGTGCCAGCATCACCCTAGGGACAGTGAACACTGAAGCTTTCTTT.

CDR3 in amino acids: CASSNTGVGEQYF. The CDR3 DNA reads TGTGCCAGCAGTAATACAGGGGTTGGCGAGCAGTACTTC. The chain joins TRBV9 to TRBJ2-7; 7 bases agree with TRBD1. The length of the CDR3 is 13 residues. Trimming cost V 5 bases and J 6 bases; bases outside gene matches: 8. CDR1 and CDR2 (germline): SGDLS, YYNGEE.

The J gene is TRBJ2-7, the V gene TRBV14; TRBD2 matches at 7 bases. V shed 4 bases and J 1 base; nucleotides not matched to a gene: 7. The germline V gene encodes CDR1 SGHDN and CDR2 FVKESK. The CDR3 totals 15 residues. The CDR3 DNA reads as TGTGCCAGCAGCCCCGACCCCGGGGGGTCCTACGAGCAGTACTTC. This gives the protein CASSPDPGGSYEQYF.

This chain links TRBV14 with TRBJ1-3, with 7 bases fitting TRBD1. The CDR3 covers 17 residues. Germline V gives CDR1 SGHDN, CDR2 FVKESK. V lost 0 bases and J lost 0; bases outside the gene matches: 5. The CDR3 is CASSQEWGQLSGNTIYF. CDR3 nucleotide sequence: TGTGCCAGCAGCCAAGAGTGGGGACAGCTCTCTGGAAACACCATATATTTT.

The V call is TRBV12-5, the J call TRBJ2-3, with TRBD1 matching over 7 bases. This CDR3 is 14 amino acids long. With 7 bases clipped from V and 2 bases from J, the junction kept 6 bases outside the gene matches. Germline V lookup: CDR1 LGHNT, CDR2 FRNRAP. CDR3 bases: TGTGCTAGTGCACCGGGACAGAACACAGATACGCAGTATTTT. Its protein product is CASAPGQNTDTQYF.

The chain carries TRBV6-5 and TRBJ2-1; D remains unclear. The CDR3 extends over 14 amino acids. V dropped 4 bases and J dropped 2 bases, with 9 bases sitting between them. The germline V gene has CDR1 MNHEY and CDR2 SVGAGI. This CDR3 reads CASSLSAAYNEQFF. The CDR3 DNA reads as TGTGCCAGCAGTTTGTCGGCGGCCTACAATGAGCAGTTCTTC.

This chain uses TRBV3-1 (or the pseudogene TRBV3-2) with TRBJ2-2; 12 nucleotides match TRBD2. V lost 6 bases, J lost 7 bases, and 6 bases stayed unmatched. Germline CDR1 and CDR2: LGHDT and YNNKEL (reference sequence). The CDR3 runs 15 residues. The CDR3 loop reads CASSLAGGPDGELFF. Here the CDR3 DNA reads TGTGCCAGCAGTCTAGCGGGGGGGCCGGACGGGGAGCTGTTTTTT.

This rearrangement joins TRBV18 to TRBJ1-1, with D possibly matching TRBD1 (5 bases). V lost 4 bases and J 4 bases, leaving 16 bases between the germline ends. This CDR3 contains 15 residues. The germline V gene encodes CDR1 KGHSH and CDR2 LQKENI. Written as DNA, the CDR3 is TGTGCCAGCTCACGCAATCCCGGGGGAGTCACTGAAGCTTTCTTT. This sequence encodes CASSRNPGGVTEAFF.

This rearrangement joins TRBV7-6 to TRBJ2-5; 7 bases are a match to TRBD2. From germline, CDR1 is SGHVS and CDR2 FNYEAQ. V lost 0 bases, J lost 4 bases, and 8 bases stayed unmatched. The CDR3 is made up of 16 amino acids. The CDR3 protein is CASSLALSGRAETQYF. CDR3 coding DNA: TGTGCCAGCAGCTTAGCGTTGTCAGGGAGGGCAGAGACCCAGTACTTC.

This chain links TRBV24-1 with TRBJ1-2, with D perhaps TRBD1 (5 bases). V lost 5 bases, J lost 4 bases, and 10 bases lay in between. This CDR3 is built from 13 residues. CDR1 and CDR2 (germline): KGHDR, SFDVKD. This CDR3 reads CATSGPDSYGYTF. The CDR3 DNA sequence: TGTGCCACCAGTGGCCCCGACAGCTATGGCTACACCTTC.

The V and J genes are TRBV4-2 and TRBJ2-7, with D possibly TRBD1 on 5 matching bases. This CDR3 comprises 14 residues. Germline V gene sequence: CDR1 LGHNA, CDR2 YNFKEQ. Trimming cost V 4 bases and J 1 base, with 11 bases left between them. The CDR3, as DNA: TGTGCCAGCAGCCCCCAGGACATATCCTACGAGCAGTACTTC. Translated, it gives CASSPQDISYEQYF.